The 9 T cell receptor beta chains presented below share a single source sample, sequenced in a study of PD-L1 blockade in urothelial cancer. Described time point: peripheral blood 6 weeks after treatment start. Method: immunoSEQ multiplex PCR; TCRdb's copy keeps in-frame clones and lacks some. In the table there are roughly 50,000 clones, 80% to 90% of which are singletons. The sequences come from PBMCs, collected around atezolizumab (anti-PD-L1) treatment. The receptors come from an older man with urothelial cancer.

This chain links TRBV15 with TRBJ2-7; 11 positions agree with TRBD2. The J segment lost 6 bases and the V segment lost 0 bases, leaving 4 bases of the junction unmatched. This CDR3 has 15 amino acids. Per germline, CDR1 LNHNV and CDR2 YYDKDF (reference sequence). The CDR3 loop is CATSRDKLAGAEQYF. The CDR3 DNA reads as TGTGCCACCAGCAGAGATAAACTAGCGGGAGCCGAGCAGTACTTC.

J is TRBJ2-3 and V is TRBV2; 7 nucleotides match TRBD2. Looked up from germline, CDR1 is SNHLY and CDR2 is FYNNEI. V shed 4 bases and J 2 bases; nucleotides not matched to a gene: 6. The CDR3 extends over 15 amino acids. The CDR3 is CASSARAGVTDTQYF. DNA for the CDR3: TGTGCCAGCAGTGCTCGGGCGGGGGTCACAGATACGCAGTATTTT.

The rearrangement links TRBV6-5 to TRBJ2-7; TRBD2 agrees at 9 bases. V trimming: 5 bases; J trimming: 3 bases; junction bases outside the gene matches: 5. CDR1 is MNHEY, CDR2 SVGAGI, per germline. This CDR3 has 14 amino acids. The CDR3 region is CASSKSGRSYEQYF. The DNA of the CDR3 is TGTGCCAGCAGTAAGAGCGGGAGGAGCTACGAGCAGTACTTC.

J is TRBJ1-4 and V is TRBV29-1; D uncertain. The CDR3 contains 15 residues. In germline, CDR1 is SQVTM, CDR2 ANQGSEA. V dropped 5 bases and J dropped 8 bases, with 21 bases sitting between them. The CDR3 reads CSVKEGFLSGEKLFF. CDR3 in DNA: TGCAGCGTTAAGGAGGGATTCTTGTCGGGGGAAAAACTGTTTTTT.

This clone occurred a few times. The chain couples TRBV27 to TRBJ1-4; D may be TRBD1 (5 bases). The V and J ends lost 5 bases and 0 bases respectively, with 19 bases between them. Germline V gene data show CDR1 as MNHEY and CDR2 as SMNVEV (reference sequence). The CDR3 consists of 18 residues. Here the CDR3 reads CASSPVWGGYATNEKLFF. The CDR3 region has the DNA TGTGCCAGCAGTCCCGTATGGGGGGGGTACGCAACTAATGAAAAACTGTTTTTT.

The chain links TRBV5-1 to TRBJ1-5, with D possibly being TRBD1 (6 bases). Per the germline V gene, CDR1 is SGHRS and CDR2 is YFSETQ. The CDR3 spans 14 residues. V gave up 2 bases and J gave up 1 base, with 7 bases separating them. The CDR3 loop is CASSFGQSNQPQHF. CDR3 nucleotide sequence: TGCGCCAGCAGCTTCGGACAGAGCAATCAGCCCCAGCATTTT.

The V gene is TRBV5-1, the J gene TRBJ2-4, with TRBD2 matching 11 bases. Germline values: CDR1 SGHRS, CDR2 YFSETQ. With V trimmed by 0 bases and J by 3 bases, 11 bases remained unmatched. This CDR3 is built from 19 residues. The CDR3 DNA reads TGCGCCAGCAGCTTGGATCAACTAGCGGGAGAGGGGGGCAAAAACATTCAGTACTTC. Its translation: CASSLDQLAGEGGKNIQYF.

This clone occurred a few times. The chain is built from TRBV7-8 and TRBJ2-2; 8 positions agree with TRBD1. V trimming: 1 base; J trimming: 7 bases; junction bases outside the gene matches: 8. Germline V gives CDR1 SGHVS, CDR2 FQNEAQ. CDR3 length: 16 amino acids. The CDR3 region has the DNA TGTGCCAGCAGCTTAGAGGGACAGGCCCTATACGGGGAGCTGTTTTTT. This codes for CASSLEGQALYGELFF.

CDR3 coding DNA: TGTGCCAGCAGCATCTCTAGCGGGAGTGGAATCGGGGAGCTGTTTTTT. Amino acids: CASSISSGSGIGELFF. This chain connects TRBV7-3 to TRBJ2-2, with 10 bases that match TRBD2. CDR1 and CDR2 from the germline V gene are SGHTA and FQGTGA. Losses at the gene ends were 5 bases for V and 7 bases for J; bases not matched to a gene: 10. This CDR3 has 16 residues.